This T cell receptor (beta chain) was captured in a study of PD-L1 blockade in urothelial cancer. Study-level information: Patients commenced intravenous atezolizumab, 1,200 mg every 3 weeks, at some point between 2013 and 2015.

Time point: peripheral blood 6 weeks after treatment start. Germline lookup yields CDR1 SGHTA and CDR2 FQGNSA. CDR3 length: 13 residues. J was trimmed by 3 bases and V by 6 bases; bases with no gene match: 5. Method: immunoSEQ multiplex PCR; TCRdb's copy keeps in-frame clones and lacks some. Of about 41,000 clones in the sample, around 83% were seen once. The receptor's source is a man aged 70-80 years with urothelial cancer. This chain links TRBV7-2 with TRBJ2-7; 7 nucleotides agree with TRBD1. Sequenced material: PBMCs, taken around atezolizumab (anti-PD-L1) treatment. Here the CDR3 reads CASRKGQNYEQYF. The CDR3 DNA reads as TGTGCCAGCAGGAAGGGACAGAACTACGAGCAGTACTTC.